The text below deals with one T cell receptor beta chain. These data belong to a study of blood T cell repertoires in COVID-19. Overall study: Sources were T cells, B-cell-depleted T cells, or PBMCs; the material itself was cDNA or gDNA.

Measured with immunoSEQ multiplex PCR; TCRdb has only the in-frame clones, and not every one. The sample yields 300,000 to 450,000 clones, less than 85% seen once. Specimen: peripheral blood. This TCR was recovered from a woman between 18 and 30 years old with acute or convalescent COVID-19.

CDR3 sequence reads: CASREGQNLSYEQYF. The CDR3, as DNA: TGTGCCAGCAGGGAGGGACAGAACCTCTCCTACGAGCAGTACTTC. The genes are TRBV28 and TRBJ2-7; perhaps TRBD1 as D (7 bases). Germline CDR1 is MDHEN and CDR2 is SYDVKM. V lost 6 bases to trimming and J lost 0 bases, with 15 bases between them. The CDR3 has 15 residues.